The T cell receptor (beta chain) described here comes from a study of blood T cell repertoires in COVID-19. Germline lookup yields CDR1 SNHLY and CDR2 FYNNEI. Trimming took 6 bases from V and 1 from J, leaving 7 bases between them. The CDR3 length is 13 residues. Measured with immunoSEQ multiplex PCR; TCRdb has only the in-frame clones, and not every one. The sample records approximately 200,000 clones, roughly 90% being singletons. V gene TRBV2 combines with J gene TRBJ1-5; D uncertain. The specimen sequenced was peripheral blood. The TCR was taken from a woman aged 55-75 years with acute or convalescent COVID-19. CDR3 sequence reads: CASSVTSNQPQHF. CDR3 nucleotide sequence: TGTGCCAGCAGCGTTACAAGCAATCAGCCCCAGCATTTT. Variable domain in full (rest from reference TRBV2 and TRBJ1-5): EPEVTQTPSHQVTQMGQEVILRCVPISNHLYFYWYRQILGQKVEFLVSFYNNEISEKSEIFDDQFSVERPDGSNFTLKIRSTKLEDSAMYFCASSVTSNQPQHFGDGTRLSIL.